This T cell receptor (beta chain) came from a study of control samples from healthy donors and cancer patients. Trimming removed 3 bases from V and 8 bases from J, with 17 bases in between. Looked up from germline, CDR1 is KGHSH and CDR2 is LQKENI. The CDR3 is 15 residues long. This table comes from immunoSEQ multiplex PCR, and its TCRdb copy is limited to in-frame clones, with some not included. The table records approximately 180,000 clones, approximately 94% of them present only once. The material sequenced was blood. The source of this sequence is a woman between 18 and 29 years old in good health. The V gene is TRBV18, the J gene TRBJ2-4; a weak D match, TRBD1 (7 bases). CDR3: CASSPLQGGRDIQYF. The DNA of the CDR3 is TGTGCCAGCTCACCCCTTCAGGGGGGTCGGGACATTCAGTACTTC.